This T cell receptor (beta chain) was sequenced for a study of T cells after yellow fever vaccination. In germline, CDR1 is LNHDA, CDR2 SQIVND (reference sequence). This CDR3 region has 16 residues. The V and J ends lost 3 bases and 4 bases, in that order; junction bases with no gene match: 8. 5'RACE template switching added a universal primer site and UMIs to TCR cDNA. TCRdb re-analysed the 5' RACE reads in MiXCR, keeping a single row per CDR3 protein. The sample has a few hundred thousand distinct CDR3 sequences, more than 3% seen once; the top ten hold roughly a quarter. Notes on this clonotype: Its antigen is undetermined.

Study-wide results and limits: Most clones from primary vaccination were detected again post-booster (approximately 96% CD4, roughly 90% CD8).

The genes are TRBV19 and TRBJ2-2; 7 nucleotides line up with TRBD1. The TCR was taken from a man between 18 and 35 years old who received the YFV17D yellow fever vaccine. The sample in question was PBMCs, obtained on the day of the yellow fever booster vaccination. The CDR3 sequence is CASSIRQGRVTGELFF. CDR3 nucleotide sequence: TGTGCCAGTAGTATTAGACAGGGTCGGGTCACCGGGGAGCTGTTTTTT.